This T cell receptor (beta chain) was recovered during a study of OX40 agonist ivuxolimab in advanced cancers. Across the study: An agonistic anti-OX40 (CD134) antibody, ivuxolimab, was used to treat the patients. The dose-escalation cohort had hepatocellular carcinoma, melanoma, renal cell or head and neck cancer. Partial responses were recorded for three patients, including one with hepatocellular carcinoma and two with cutaneous melanoma. Patients with prior anti-PD-1, anti-PD-L1 or anti-CTLA-4 therapy were eligible; 40% had some.

Trimming stripped 4 bases from V and 1 base from J, with 7 bases between. CDR3 length equals 14 residues. Germline loops: CDR1 SNHLY, CDR2 FYNNEI. TCRdb keeps only in-frame clones here, not all; method: immunoSEQ multiplex PCR. Among fewer than 70,000 clones listed, approximately 87% were seen once. The source is an adult with an advanced solid tumor such as melanoma, head and neck, liver or kidney cancer. The rearrangement uses TRBV2 and TRBJ1-4; D possibly corresponds to TRBD1 (5 bases). The input for sequencing was CD4+ or CD8+ T cells sorted from blood, taken in a trial of the OX40 agonist ivuxolimab. The CDR3, as DNA: TGTGCCAGCAGTGTGGGGGGAACTAATGAAAAACTGTTTTTT. This translates into CASSVGGTNEKLFF.